Each of the 14 T cell receptor beta chains below was sequenced from the same sample in a study of IL-17A CD8 T cells in psoriatic arthritis synovium. Profiled with immunoSEQ multiplex PCR; TCRdb holds only in-frame clones, not every one. The repertoire holds some 2,400 clones, with approximately 65% as singletons. Magnetically isolated CD3+ T cells were stimulated about 1.5 hours with PMA and ionomycin. Actively inflamed joints of psoriatic arthritis patients supplied the aspirated synovial fluid. Sequenced input: IFN-gamma+ CD8+ T cells from synovial fluid. As for subset: IL-17A-IFNgamma+ memory CD8+ (Tc1) cells. The receptors were sampled from a human donor with psoriatic arthritis.

In its sample, this clone was seen once. The V call is TRBV6-1, the J call TRBJ1-1, with D perhaps matching TRBD1 (6 bases). This CDR3 spans 17 amino acids. Trimming shortened V by 1 base and J by 0 bases, and 15 bases separated the two germline ends. Per germline, CDR1 MNHNS and CDR2 SASEGT. The CDR3 loop reads CASSEEGGAAMNTEAFF. The CDR3 DNA reads as TGTGCCAGCAGTGAAGAGGGGGGGGCTGCCATGAACACTGAAGCTTTCTTT.

The table lists this clone with a few counts. The V gene is TRBV19, the J gene TRBJ1-4; D uncertain. CDR3 length: 12 residues. Germline CDR1 reads LNHDA; CDR2 reads SQIVND (reference sequence). V lost 5 bases and J lost 16, with 17 bases in between. The CDR3 reads CASSSNRREAFF. CDR3 DNA sequence: TGTGCCAGTAGTTCGAACAGACGGGAGGCGTTTTTT.

This chain links TRBV2 with TRBJ2-1, with 13 bases identical to TRBD2. Germline CDR1 is SNHLY and CDR2 is FYNNEI. CDR3 length: 15 amino acids. V shed 9 bases and J 14 bases; nucleotides not matched to a gene: 16. The CDR3 nucleotides read TGTGCCAGGAGGACTAGCGGGGGTCTCACCCGGACGGAGTTCTTC. This translates into CARRTSGGLTRTEFF.

The rearrangement uses TRBV4-1 and TRBJ1-5, with a tentative D call TRBD1 (5 bases). The CDR3 totals 14 residues. The germline gives CDR1 MGHRA, CDR2 YSYEKL. With 8 bases removed from V and 0 bases from J, the gap between germline ends came to 11 bases. CDR3 nucleotide sequence: TGCGCCAGCGGGACGGGAGATAGCAATCAGCCCCAGCATTTT. It yields the protein CASGTGDSNQPQHF.

The chain employs TRBV10-1 and TRBJ2-7; TRBD2 might be the D (6 bases). Looked up from germline, CDR1 is WNHNN and CDR2 is SYGVQD (reference sequence). V dropped 1 base and J dropped 7 bases, with 17 bases sitting between them. The CDR3 contains 15 residues. CDR3 protein: CASSEFREVPLEQYF. The CDR3 region has the DNA TGCGCCAGCAGTGAGTTCAGGGAGGTCCCGCTGGAGCAGTACTTC.

The chain employs TRBV4-1 and TRBJ2-3; D is undetermined. The length of the CDR3 is 14 residues. Germline V gene sequence: CDR1 MGHRA, CDR2 YSYEKL. Deletions cut 1 base from V and 2 bases from J, with 7 bases between. This CDR3 reads CASSQVRHTDTQYF. The CDR3, as DNA: TGCGCCAGCAGCCAAGTACGCCACACAGATACGCAGTATTTT.

This clone occurred once. The DNA for the CDR3 is TGCGCCAGCAGCCCCGGGAGGGTCATCACTAATGAAAAACTGTTTTTT. It translates to CASSPGRVITNEKLFF. The chain couples TRBV4-1 to TRBJ1-4; D gene unclear. In germline, CDR1 is MGHRA, CDR2 YSYEKL. CDR3 length: 16 amino acids. Trimming took off 4 bases at V and 2 bases at J, with 14 bases between the two ends.

The rearrangement links TRBV19 to TRBJ2-5, with TRBD1 matching 9 bases. The CDR3 has 16 amino acids. The V and J ends lost 4 bases and 3 bases, in that order; junction bases with no gene match: 9. Germline V lookup: CDR1 LNHDA, CDR2 SQIVND (reference sequence). CDR3 sequence (DNA): TGTGCCAGTAGTACTGGGACAGGGTGGGAGAAAGAGACCCAGTACTTC. Its translation: CASSTGTGWEKETQYF. Full variable domain (remainder filled in from reference TRBV19 and TRBJ2-5): DGGITQSPKYLFRKEGQNVTLSCEQNLNHDAMYWYRQDPGQGLRLIYYSQIVNDFQKGDIAEGYSVSREKKESFPLTVTSAQKNPTAFYLCASSTGTGWEKETQYFGPGTRLLVL.

The V gene is TRBV6-6, the J gene TRBJ1-5, with D possibly TRBD1 on 6 matching bases. Between the trimmed V and J ends, which lost 6 bases and 9 bases, there was a span of 15 bases. The germline CDR1 and CDR2 sequences are MNHNY and SVGAGI (reference sequence). This CDR3 has 13 residues. The CDR3 DNA reads as TGTGCCAGCAGAACTACAGGGCCAAGGCCCCAGCATTTT. Its translation: CASRTTGPRPQHF.

In this sample, this clone turned up once. The chain has TRBV11-3 and TRBJ2-5, with TRBD1 matching 9 bases. CDR1 and CDR2 (germline): SGHNT, YENEEA. CDR3 length: 14 amino acids. The V and J ends lost 5 bases and 3 bases, in that order; junction bases with no gene match: 4. The CDR3 nucleotides read TGTGCCAGCAGCCACCGGGACAGGGAAGAGACCCAGTACTTC. As protein: CASSHRDREETQYF.

The genes are TRBV6-5 and TRBJ2-7, with D possibly matching TRBD1 (6 bases). Between the trimmed V and J ends, which lost 6 bases and 3 bases, there was a span of 9 bases. Germline values: CDR1 MNHEY, CDR2 SVGAGI. This CDR3 is 12 amino acids long. The CDR3 region is CASSKQGYEQYF. The CDR3 nucleotides read TGTGCCAGCAGCAAACAGGGCTACGAGCAGTACTTC.

This clone has only a few counts. V gene TRBV7-8 combines with J gene TRBJ2-1; weak D call: TRBD1 (5 bases). V shed 5 bases and J shed 6 bases, with 11 bases lying between them. This CDR3 contains 13 residues. From germline, CDR1 is SGHVS and CDR2 FQNEAQ. CDR3: CASSNERGNEQFF. CDR3 sequence (DNA): TGTGCCAGCAGCAATGAAAGGGGCAATGAGCAGTTCTTC. Variable domain in full (rest from reference TRBV7-8 and TRBJ2-1): GAGVSQSPRYKVAKRGQDVALRCDPISGHVSLFWYQQALGQGPEFLTYFQNEAQLDKSGLPSDRFFAERPEGSVSTLKIQRTQQEDSAVYLCASSNERGNEQFFGPGTRLTVL.

This clone was seen only a few times. V and J are TRBV2 and TRBJ1-2; 10 bases line up with TRBD1. In germline, CDR1 is SNHLY, CDR2 FYNNEI. This CDR3 is built from 13 residues. V was pared by 9 bases and J by 4 bases, with 5 bases of the junction left unmatched. CDR3 bases: TGTGCCAGATGGACAGGGGGGCCCTATGGCTACACCTTC. It yields the protein CARWTGGPYGYTF.

The V call is TRBV21-1, the J call TRBJ2-6; the table's D call, TRBD1, was not checked against the DNA. TRBV21-1 is a pseudogene locus. The CDR3 runs 21 residues. The CDR3: CASSKVPTPTGMSSGANVLTF. CDR3 DNA: TGTGCCAGCAGCAAAGTACCAACTCCGACAGGAATGAGCTCTGGGGCCAACGTCCTGACTTTC.